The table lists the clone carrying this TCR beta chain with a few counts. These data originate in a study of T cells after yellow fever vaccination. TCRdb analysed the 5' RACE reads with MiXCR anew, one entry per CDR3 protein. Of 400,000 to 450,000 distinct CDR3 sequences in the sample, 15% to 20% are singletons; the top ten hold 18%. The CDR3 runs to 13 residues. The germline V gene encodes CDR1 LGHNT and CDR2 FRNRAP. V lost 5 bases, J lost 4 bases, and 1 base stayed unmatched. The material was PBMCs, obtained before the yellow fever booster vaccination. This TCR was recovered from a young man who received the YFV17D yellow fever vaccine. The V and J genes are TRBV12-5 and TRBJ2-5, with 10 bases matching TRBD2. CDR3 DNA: TGTGCTAGTGGTGCTAGCGGGGGAGAGACCCAGTACTTC. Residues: CASGASGGETQYF.